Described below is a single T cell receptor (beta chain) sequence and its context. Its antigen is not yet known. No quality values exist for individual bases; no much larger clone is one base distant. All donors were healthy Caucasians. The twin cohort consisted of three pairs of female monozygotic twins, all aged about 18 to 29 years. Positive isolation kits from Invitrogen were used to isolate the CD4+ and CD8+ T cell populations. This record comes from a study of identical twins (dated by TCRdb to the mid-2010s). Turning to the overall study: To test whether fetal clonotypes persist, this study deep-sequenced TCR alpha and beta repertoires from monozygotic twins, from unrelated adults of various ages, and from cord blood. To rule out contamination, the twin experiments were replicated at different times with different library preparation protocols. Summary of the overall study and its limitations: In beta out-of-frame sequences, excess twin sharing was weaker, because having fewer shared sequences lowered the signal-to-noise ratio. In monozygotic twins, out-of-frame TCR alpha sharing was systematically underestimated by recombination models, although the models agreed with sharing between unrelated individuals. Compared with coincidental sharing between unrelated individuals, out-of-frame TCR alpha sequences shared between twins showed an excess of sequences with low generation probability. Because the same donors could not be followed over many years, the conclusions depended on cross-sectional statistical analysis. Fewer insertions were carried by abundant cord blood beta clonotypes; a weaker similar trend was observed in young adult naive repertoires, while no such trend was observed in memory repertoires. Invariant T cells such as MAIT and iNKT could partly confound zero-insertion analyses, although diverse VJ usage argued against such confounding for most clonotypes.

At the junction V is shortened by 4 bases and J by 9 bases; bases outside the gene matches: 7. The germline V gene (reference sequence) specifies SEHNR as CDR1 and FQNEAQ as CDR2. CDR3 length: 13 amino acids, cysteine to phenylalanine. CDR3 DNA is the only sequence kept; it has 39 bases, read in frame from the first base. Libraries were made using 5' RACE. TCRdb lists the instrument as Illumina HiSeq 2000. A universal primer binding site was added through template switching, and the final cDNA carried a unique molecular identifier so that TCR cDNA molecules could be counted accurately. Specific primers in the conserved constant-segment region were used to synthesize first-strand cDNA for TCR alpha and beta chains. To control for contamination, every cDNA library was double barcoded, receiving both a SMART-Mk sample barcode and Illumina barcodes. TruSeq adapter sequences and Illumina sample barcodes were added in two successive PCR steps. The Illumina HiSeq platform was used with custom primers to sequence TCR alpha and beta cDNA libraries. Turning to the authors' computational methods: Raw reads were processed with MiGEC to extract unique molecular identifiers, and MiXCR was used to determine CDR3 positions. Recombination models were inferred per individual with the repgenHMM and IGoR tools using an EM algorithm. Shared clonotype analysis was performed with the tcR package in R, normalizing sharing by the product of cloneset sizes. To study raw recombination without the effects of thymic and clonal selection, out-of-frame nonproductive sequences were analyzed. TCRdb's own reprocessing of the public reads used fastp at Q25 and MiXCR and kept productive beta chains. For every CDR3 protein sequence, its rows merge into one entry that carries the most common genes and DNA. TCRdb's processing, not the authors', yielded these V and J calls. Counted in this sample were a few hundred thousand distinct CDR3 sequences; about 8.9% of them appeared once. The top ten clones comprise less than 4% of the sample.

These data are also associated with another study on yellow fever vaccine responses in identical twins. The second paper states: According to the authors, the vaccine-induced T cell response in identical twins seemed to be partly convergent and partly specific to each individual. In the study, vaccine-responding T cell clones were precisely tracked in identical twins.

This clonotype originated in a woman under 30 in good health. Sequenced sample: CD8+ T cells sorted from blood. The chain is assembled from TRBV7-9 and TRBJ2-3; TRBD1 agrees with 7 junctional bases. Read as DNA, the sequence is TGTGCCAGCAGCTCCCCAGCAGGGGGAACGCAGTATTTT. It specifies CASSSPAGGTQYF. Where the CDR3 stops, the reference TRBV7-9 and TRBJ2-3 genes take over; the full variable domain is DTGVSQNPRHKITKRGQNVTFRCDPISEHNRLYWYRQTLGQGPEFLTYFQNEAQLEKSRLLSDRFSAERPKGSFSTLEIQRTEQGDSAMYLCASSSPAGGTQYFGPGTRLTVL.